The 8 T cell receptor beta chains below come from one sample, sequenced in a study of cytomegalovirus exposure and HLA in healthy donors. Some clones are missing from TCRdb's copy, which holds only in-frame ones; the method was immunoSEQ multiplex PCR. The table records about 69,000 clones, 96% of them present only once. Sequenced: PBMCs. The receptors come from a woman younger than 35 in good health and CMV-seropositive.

The CDR3, as DNA: TGTGCCAGCAGCCAAAAGCCGAGGACTAGCCATTATTCGAGCGAGCAGTACTTC. Protein product: CASSQKPRTSHYSSEQYF. The chain carries TRBV4-2 and TRBJ2-7, with 8 positions matching TRBD2. V lost 2 bases, J lost 6 bases, and 18 bases stayed unmatched. Germline CDR1 reads LGHNA; CDR2 reads YNFKEQ. CDR3 size: 18 residues.

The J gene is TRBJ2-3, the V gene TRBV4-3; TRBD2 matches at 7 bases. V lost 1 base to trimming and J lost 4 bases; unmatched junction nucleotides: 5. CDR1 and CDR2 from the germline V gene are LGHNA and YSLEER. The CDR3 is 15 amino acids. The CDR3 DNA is TGCGCCAGCAGCCAAGGGAGCGGGATCTCAGATACGCAGTATTTT. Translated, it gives CASSQGSGISDTQYF.

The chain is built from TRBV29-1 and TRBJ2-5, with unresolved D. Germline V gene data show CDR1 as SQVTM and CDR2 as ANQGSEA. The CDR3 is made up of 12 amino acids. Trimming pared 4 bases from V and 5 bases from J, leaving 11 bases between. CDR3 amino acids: CSVGVAMETQYF. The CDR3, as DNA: TGCAGCGTTGGTGTGGCAATGGAGACCCAGTACTTC. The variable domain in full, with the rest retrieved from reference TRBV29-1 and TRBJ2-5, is SAVISQKPSRDICQRGTSLTIQCQVDSQVTMMFWYRQQPGQSLTLIATANQGSEATYESGFVIDKFPISRPNLTFSTLTVSNMSPEDSSIYLCSVGVAMETQYFGPGTRLLVL.

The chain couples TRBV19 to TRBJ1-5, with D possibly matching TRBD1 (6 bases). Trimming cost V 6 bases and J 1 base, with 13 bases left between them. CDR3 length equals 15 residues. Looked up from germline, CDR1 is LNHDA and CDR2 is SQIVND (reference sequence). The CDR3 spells CASRWDTGSNQPQHF. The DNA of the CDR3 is TGTGCCAGTAGATGGGACACAGGGAGCAATCAGCCCCAGCATTTT.

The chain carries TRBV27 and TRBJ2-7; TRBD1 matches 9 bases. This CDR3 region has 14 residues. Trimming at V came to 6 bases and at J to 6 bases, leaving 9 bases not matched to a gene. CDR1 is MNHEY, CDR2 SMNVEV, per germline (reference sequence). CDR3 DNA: TGTGCCAGCAGGTTTCCGGGACAGGGTTCCGAGCAGTACTTC. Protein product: CASRFPGQGSEQYF.

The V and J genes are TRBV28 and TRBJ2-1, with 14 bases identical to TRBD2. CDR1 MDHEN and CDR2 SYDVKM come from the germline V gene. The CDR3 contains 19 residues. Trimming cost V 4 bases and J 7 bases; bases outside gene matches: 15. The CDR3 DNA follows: TGTGCCAGCAGTTCCCAGACTAGCGGGAGGGCCAGATCCCGGAATGAGCAGTTCTTC. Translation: CASSSQTSGRARSRNEQFF.

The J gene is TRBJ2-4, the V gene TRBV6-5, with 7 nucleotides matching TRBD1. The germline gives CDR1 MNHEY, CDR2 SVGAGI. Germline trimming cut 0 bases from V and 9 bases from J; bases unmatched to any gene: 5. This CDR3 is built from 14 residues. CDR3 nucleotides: TGTGCCAGCAGTTACTCGACAGGGCAGTTCATTCAGTACTTC. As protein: CASSYSTGQFIQYF.

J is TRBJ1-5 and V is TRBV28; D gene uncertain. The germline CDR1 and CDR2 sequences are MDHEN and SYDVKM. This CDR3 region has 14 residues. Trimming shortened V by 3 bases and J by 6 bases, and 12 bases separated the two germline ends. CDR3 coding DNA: TGTGCCAGCAGTTTCGAGGGAAGCGCTCAGCCCCAGCATTTT. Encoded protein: CASSFEGSAQPQHF.